This is a list of T cell receptor beta chains from one sample in a study of T cells in Graves' hyperthyroidism and ophthalmopathy. TCRdb fed the multiplex PCR reads into MiXCR, producing one record per CDR3 protein. The sample contains 480,000 or so distinct CDR3 sequences, approximately 48% of which appear only once. The sequenced material came from peripheral blood or thyroid tissue (not recorded which). These receptors originate from an adult woman with Graves' disease, either hyperthyroidism or ophthalmopathy (not recorded which). Both conserved end residues are part of each CDR3. The order of the fields is V gene, D gene, clone size, J gene, CDR3 DNA, CDR3 protein. The D gene is left open where the match is weak. Clone size is given for some rows only: seen once, a few or many times, or a class if the clone is expanded.

V: TRBV7-9; D: TRBD1; size: NA; J: TRBJ1-6; DNA: TGTGCCAGCAGCTTAGTGGGACAGACTAATTCACCCCTCCACTTT; CDR3: CASSLVGQTNSPLHF
V: TRBV24-1; D: NA; size: few; J: TRBJ2-5; DNA: TGTGCCACCAGTGATCGGACAGATGAAGAGACCCAGTACTTC; CDR3: CATSDRTDEETQYF
V: TRBV29-1; D: NA; size: NA; J: TRBJ1-5; DNA: TGCAGCGTCCTCGGTGCGGGCAATCAGCCCCAGCATTTT; CDR3: CSVLGAGNQPQHF
V: TRBV5-1; D: TRBD1; size: many; J: TRBJ1-4; DNA: TGCGCCAGCAGCTTGGCCGGGGGCAGGGGGCGCGAAAAACTGTTTTTT; CDR3: CASSLAGGRGREKLFF
V: TRBV15; D: NA; size: NA; J: TRBJ1-1; DNA: TGTGCCACCGCGCAAGGGCGGTACACTGAAGCTTTCTTT; CDR3: CATAQGRYTEAFF
V: TRBV20-1; D: NA; size: NA; J: TRBJ1-1; DNA: TGCAGTGCTGGGAGACTAGGGACTGAAGCTTTCTTT; CDR3: CSAGRLGTEAFF
V: TRBV7-2; D: TRBD2; size: few; J: TRBJ2-7; DNA: TGTGCCAGCAGCTGGGGACTAGCGGGAGGATCCTACGAGCAGTACTTC; CDR3: CASSWGLAGGSYEQYF
V: TRBV5-1; D: TRBD1; size: NA; J: TRBJ1-4; DNA: TGCGCCAGCAGCCCTCGGGGGACAGGGAATGAAAAACTGTTTTTT; CDR3: CASSPRGTGNEKLFF
V: TRBV29-1; D: NA; size: NA; J: TRBJ2-5; DNA: TGCAGCGTTGAAATCTCGACAGAGCAAGAGACCCAGTACTTC; CDR3: CSVEISTEQETQYF
V: TRBV10-3; D: NA; size: NA; J: TRBJ2-5; DNA: TGTGCCATCCGTGGGCAGGCCGGCCAAGAGACCCAGTACTTC; CDR3: CAIRGQAGQETQYF